This passage covers 30 T cell receptor beta chains from one sample sequenced in a study of blood T cell repertoires in COVID-19. Some clones are missing from TCRdb's copy, which holds only in-frame ones; the method was immunoSEQ multiplex PCR. The table includes some 21,000 clones, 80% detected once. The specimen was peripheral blood. Source of these receptors: a man between 60 and 75 years old with active COVID-19.

There are a few counts of this clone. This sequence joins TRBV27 and TRBJ2-7, with 11 bases that match TRBD2. The CDR3 loop spans 16 amino acids. Unmatched junction bases numbered 8, after V lost 4 bases and J lost 3 bases. Germline values: CDR1 MNHEY, CDR2 SMNVEV (reference sequence). CDR3 sequence (DNA): TGTGCCAGCAGTTCCCTTCCTAGCGGGAGGCGCTACGAGCAGTACTTC. Translation gives CASSSLPSGRRYEQYF.

The chain carries TRBV6-1 and TRBJ2-3, with TRBD2 matching over 7 bases. Germline lookup yields CDR1 MNHNS and CDR2 SASEGT. Trimming at V came to 0 bases and at J to 4 bases, leaving 7 bases not matched to a gene. This CDR3 is 16 amino acids long. The CDR3 sequence: CASSEALGGRPDTQYF. The CDR3 DNA reads as TGTGCCAGCAGTGAAGCGCTTGGCGGGAGACCAGATACGCAGTATTTT.

The rearrangement uses TRBV15 and TRBJ2-2, with 7 bases that match TRBD2. The CDR3 covers 16 residues. Germline V gene data show CDR1 as LNHNV and CDR2 as YYDKDF (reference sequence). With 0 bases clipped from V and 5 bases from J, the junction kept 6 bases outside the gene matches. CDR3 residues: CATSRDPGGGTGELFF. Written as DNA, the CDR3 is TGTGCCACCAGCAGAGATCCGGGAGGAGGAACCGGGGAGCTGTTTTTT.

This chain joins TRBV3-1 (or the pseudogene TRBV3-2) and TRBJ1-3, with 7 nucleotides matching TRBD1. Germline values: CDR1 LGHDT, CDR2 YNNKEL (reference sequence). CDR3 length: 16 residues. J gave up 3 bases and V 2 bases, and 7 bases lay outside the gene matches. This CDR3 is CASSQTGTESGNTIYF. Written as DNA, the CDR3 is TGTGCCAGCAGCCAAACCGGGACAGAGAGTGGAAACACCATATATTTT.

This chain joins TRBV5-1 and TRBJ2-7, with a tentative D call TRBD1 (5 bases). The germline V and J ends were trimmed by 4 bases and 7 bases, with 15 bases remaining between them. The CDR3 spans 13 residues. In germline, CDR1 is SGHRS, CDR2 YFSETQ. CDR3 bases: TGCGCCAGCAGCGTCCAAGGGGCGGAAGAGCAGTACTTC. Amino acids: CASSVQGAEEQYF.

V usage is TRBV5-1 and J usage is TRBJ2-5; 9 nucleotides align to TRBD1. Losses at the gene ends were 4 bases for V and 5 bases for J; bases not matched to a gene: 9. Germline values: CDR1 SGHRS, CDR2 YFSETQ. This CDR3 comprises 15 residues. CDR3 DNA sequence: TGCGCCAGCAGCCCCGCGGACAGGGGAGGTGAGACCCAGTACTTC. Protein product: CASSPADRGGETQYF.

This rearrangement joins TRBV28 to TRBJ2-5, with 14 bases aligning to TRBD2. The CDR3 has 15 residues. CDR1 and CDR2 (germline): MDHEN, SYDVKM. Unmatched junction bases numbered 5, after V lost 6 bases and J lost 5 bases. The CDR3 spells CASRGTSGSAETQYF. The CDR3 DNA reads TGTGCCAGCAGAGGGACTAGCGGGAGTGCGGAGACCCAGTACTTC.

The chain joins TRBV27 to TRBJ2-3; possible D gene TRBD1, 5 bases. V was clipped by 6 bases and J by 0 bases, with 7 bases between them. Per the germline V gene, CDR1 is MNHEY and CDR2 is SMNVEV (reference sequence). CDR3 length: 13 amino acids. Written as DNA, the CDR3 is TGTGCCAGCAGACCAGGGAGCACAGATACGCAGTATTTT. It codes for CASRPGSTDTQYF.

This CDR3 is CASSQPDRPGANVLTF. The CDR3 DNA reads TGTGCCAGCAGCCAACCTGACAGACCGGGGGCCAACGTCCTGACTTTC. The rearrangement links TRBV7-9 to TRBJ2-6; weak D call: TRBD1 (5 bases). V lost 5 bases and J 4 bases, leaving 15 bases between the germline ends. In germline, CDR1 is SEHNR, CDR2 FQNEAQ (reference sequence). This CDR3 comprises 16 residues.

The chain carries TRBV11-1 and TRBJ2-1; tentative D call: TRBD2 (6 bases). The CDR3 spans 15 residues. Between the trimmed V and J ends, which lost 5 bases and 4 bases, there was a span of 15 bases. The germline CDR1 and CDR2 sequences are SGHAT and FQDESV (reference sequence). The CDR3 DNA reads as TGTGCCAGCAGCCCTTCCCGACTAGTTTACAATGAGCAGTTCTTC. Encoded protein: CASSPSRLVYNEQFF.

V usage is TRBV6-4 and J usage is TRBJ1-5, with a weak D call TRBD1 (6 bases). This CDR3 comprises 16 residues. V dropped 4 bases and J dropped 1 base, with 14 bases sitting between them. The germline V gene has CDR1 MRHNA and CDR2 SNTAGT. The CDR3 DNA follows: TGTGCCAGCAGTGCCGCTACAACAGGGAGCAATCAGCCCCAGCATTTT. It codes for CASSAATTGSNQPQHF.

V gene TRBV6-2 or TRBV6-3 combines with J gene TRBJ2-3, with D tentatively TRBD2 (7 bases). The CDR3 has 14 amino acids. V was cut by 4 bases and J by 5 bases, with 13 bases left in between. CDR1 is MNHEY and CDR2 is SVGEGT in the germline V gene. CDR3 sequence: CASSSRGPGDTQYF. The CDR3 region has the DNA TGTGCCAGCAGTTCGCGGGGGCCCGGAGATACGCAGTATTTT.

This clone has only a few counts. V and J are TRBV28 and TRBJ1-6, with a weak D call TRBD1 (5 bases). Germline CDR1 reads MDHEN; CDR2 reads SYDVKM. The CDR3 consists of 15 residues. V was trimmed by 6 bases and J by 10 bases, leaving 19 bases between them. CDR3 amino acids: CASSRHGGGQSPLHF. CDR3 sequence (DNA): TGTGCCAGCAGCCGTCATGGGGGAGGGCAATCACCCCTCCACTTT.

The V call is TRBV18, the J call TRBJ2-7; tentative D call: TRBD2 (5 bases). Germline V gene sequence: CDR1 KGHSH, CDR2 LQKENI. There are 14 residues in the CDR3. The V gene lost 2 bases and the J gene lost 2 bases, with 10 bases spanning the gap. CDR3 nucleotides: TGTGCCAGCTCACCAAGGGAGAGTGCCTACGAGCAGTACTTC. This encodes CASSPRESAYEQYF.

The rearrangement uses TRBV27 and TRBJ2-7; 9 nucleotides line up with TRBD2. Losses at the gene ends were 5 bases for V and 3 bases for J; bases not matched to a gene: 2. The CDR3 has 13 residues. Germline V lookup: CDR1 MNHEY, CDR2 SMNVEV (reference sequence). CDR3 amino acids: CASSIAGVYEQYF. CDR3 sequence (DNA): TGTGCCAGCAGTATAGCGGGGGTCTACGAGCAGTACTTC.

Relative to its sample, this clone is large (0.1 to 1%). This chain connects TRBV27 to TRBJ2-7, with 7 positions matching TRBD1. This CDR3 is 15 amino acids long. V lost 5 bases, J lost 0 bases, and 7 bases stayed unmatched. Germline lookup yields CDR1 MNHEY and CDR2 SMNVEV (reference sequence). Here the CDR3 DNA reads TGTGCCAGCAGTATAATGGGACAGAGCTCCTACGAGCAGTACTTC. Its translation: CASSIMGQSSYEQYF.

The chain carries TRBV27 and TRBJ1-2; 8 bases map to TRBD1. Germline V lookup: CDR1 MNHEY, CDR2 SMNVEV (reference sequence). The CDR3 totals 14 residues. The ends lost 3 bases at V and 3 bases at J; junction bases unmatched: 3. The CDR3, as DNA: TGTGCCAGCAGTTTGATCAGGGGGCACTATGGCTACACCTTC. Its protein is CASSLIRGHYGYTF.

This clone has only a few counts. The J gene is TRBJ2-2, the V gene TRBV4-1; tentative D call: TRBD2 (7 bases). Trimming shortened V by 4 bases and J by 0 bases, and 18 bases separated the two germline ends. The CDR3 runs to 18 residues. Looked up from germline, CDR1 is MGHRA and CDR2 is YSYEKL. CDR3 bases: TGCGCCAGCAGCCTTCGGGGACTACCAGGGGCGAACACCGGGGAGCTGTTTTTT. As protein: CASSLRGLPGANTGELFF.

This clone showed up just once. The chain employs TRBV5-4 and TRBJ2-1; 15 nucleotides line up with TRBD2. The CDR3 covers 16 residues. Germline-derived CDR1 and CDR2 are SGHNT and YYREEE (reference sequence). V shed 3 bases and J 9 bases; nucleotides not matched to a gene: 7. CDR3 DNA sequence: TGTGCCAGCAGCTGGGGACCGGGACTAGCGGGAGGTGAGCAGTTCTTC. Its protein is CASSWGPGLAGGEQFF. Full variable domain (outside the CDR3, taken from reference TRBV5-4 and TRBJ2-1): ETGVTQSPTHLIKTRGQQVTLRCSSQSGHNTVSWYQQALGQGPQFIFQYYREEENGRGNFPPRFSGLQFPNYSSELNVNALELDDSALYLCASSWGPGLAGGEQFFGPGTRLTVL.

Ten or more counts support this clone. The chain uses TRBV5-1 and TRBJ2-7, with TRBD2 matching over 9 bases. CDR1 and CDR2 (germline): SGHRS, YFSETQ. CDR3 length equals 15 residues. The junction had 6 bases not matched to a gene; V was cut back by 0 bases and J by 5 bases. The CDR3 region has the DNA TGCGCCAGCAGCTTGGCCGGAGCGGGAGGTAACGAGCAGTACTTC. Translating gives CASSLAGAGGNEQYF.

This clone showed up just once. The chain has TRBV21-1 and TRBJ1-1; the table's D call, TRBD1, has no DNA check behind it. TRBV21-1 is termed a pseudogene. The CDR3 is made up of 16 amino acids. The CDR3 loop is CASSSRQGPLNTEAFF. The CDR3 DNA reads as TGTGCCAGCAGCTCCCGACAGGGACCCTTGAACACTGAAGCTTTCTTT.

The V gene is TRBV27, the J gene TRBJ1-4; D uncertain. The CDR3 totals 12 residues. The V end was cut by 6 bases, the J end by 8 bases, with 10 bases between. Germline assignment: CDR1 MNHEY and CDR2 SMNVEV (reference sequence). The CDR3 region has the DNA TGTGCCAGCAGGAGTGTACGCGAAAAACTGTTTTTT. It translates to CASRSVREKLFF.

This clone was observed once. The chain employs TRBV10-3 and TRBJ1-2, with 8 bases lining up with TRBD1. The CDR3 loop spans 13 amino acids. CDR1 ENHRY and CDR2 SYGVKD come from the germline V gene. With 5 bases clipped from V and 4 bases from J, the junction kept 3 bases outside the gene matches. The CDR3 spells CAISPDRAYGYTF. The CDR3 DNA sequence: TGTGCCATCAGTCCGGACAGGGCCTATGGCTACACCTTC.

The rearrangement joins TRBV5-1 to TRBJ2-7, with D perhaps TRBD1 (5 bases). The CDR3 loop spans 16 amino acids. V shed 6 bases and J shed 0 bases, with 19 bases lying between them. Germline V lookup: CDR1 SGHRS, CDR2 YFSETQ. The CDR3 loop is CASKGPDSQISYEQYF. Here the CDR3 DNA reads TGCGCCAGCAAAGGGCCCGACAGCCAAATCTCCTACGAGCAGTACTTC.

This clone has only a few counts. J is TRBJ1-2 and V is TRBV5-4, with a weak D call TRBD1 (5 bases). The CDR3 is 13 amino acids. Germline assignment: CDR1 SGHNT and CDR2 YYREEE (reference sequence). Between the trimmed V and J ends, which lost 4 bases and 2 bases, there was a span of 9 bases. In DNA form, the CDR3 reads TGTGCCAGCAGCCTCGGGGGGAACTATGGCTACACCTTC. Protein product: CASSLGGNYGYTF.

The J gene is TRBJ2-7, the V gene TRBV7-2; TRBD1 agrees at 10 bases. Germline V gene data show CDR1 as SGHTA and CDR2 as FQGNSA. The length of the CDR3 is 16 residues. After removal of 3 bases from V and 4 bases from J, the junction contained 9 bases not matched to a gene. CDR3 region: CASSLRRDRGSYEQYF. The CDR3 DNA sequence: TGTGCCAGCAGCTTGAGGCGGGACAGGGGTTCATACGAGCAGTACTTC.

This chain links TRBV7-9 with TRBJ2-2; 10 positions match TRBD1. J gave up 6 bases and V 5 bases, and 6 bases lay outside the gene matches. Germline V gives CDR1 SEHNR, CDR2 FQNEAQ (reference sequence). The CDR3 spans 15 residues. The CDR3 loop reads CASSGDRGRAGELFF. DNA of the CDR3: TGTGCCAGCAGCGGAGACAGGGGGCGCGCCGGGGAGCTGTTTTTT.

This clone has only a few counts. The rearrangement uses TRBV7-2 and TRBJ2-7; D is unresolved. Germline CDR1 and CDR2: SGHTA and FQGNSA. The CDR3 has 11 residues. V lost 5 bases to trimming and J lost 2 bases, with 4 bases between them. The CDR3 DNA reads as TGTGCCAGCAGCGTTACCTACGAGCAGTACTTC. Its translation: CASSVTYEQYF.

The table lists this clone with a few counts. A junction boundary mismatches the germline segment, possibly from a read error. The chain uses TRBV4-1 and TRBJ2-7; D is perhaps TRBD2 (6 bases). The CDR3 contains 14 residues. The germline CDR1 and CDR2 sequences are MGHRA and YSYEKL. CDR3 bases: TGCGCCAGCAGCGAAGACGGGGGTTCCTACGAGCAGTACTTC. Protein product: CASSEDGGSYEQYF.

The chain employs TRBV6-5 and TRBJ2-7, with 7 bases aligning to TRBD2. The length of the CDR3 is 15 residues. The V gene's germline CDR1 is MNHEY and CDR2 SVGAGI. J lost 4 bases, V lost 8 bases, and 14 bases had no gene match. The CDR3 nucleotides are TGTGCCAGCCGGGAGTTGGGAGGGAACGTTTACGAGCAGTACTTC. Translating gives CASRELGGNVYEQYF.